The 20 T cell receptor beta chains in this list originate from one sample, sequenced in a study of shared clonotypes between healthy human individuals. Assay used: immunoSEQ multiplex PCR; TCRdb lists only in-frame clones, some missing. Of roughly 1,600,000 clones in the sample, approximately 98.5% were seen once. Sample: naive CD4+ T cells sorted from blood. The subset: CD45RA+ positively selected. The origin of the receptors is a man aged 25 to 45 in good health.

This sequence joins TRBV25-1 and TRBJ2-5; TRBD2 matches 10 bases. V lost 2 bases and J lost 11; bases outside the gene matches: 5. In germline, CDR1 is MGHDK, CDR2 SYGVNS. The CDR3 totals 13 residues. The CDR3 DNA reads TGTGCCAGCAGTGAACTTACTAGCGGGGTACAGTACTTC. Amino acid sequence: CASSELTSGVQYF.

The J gene is TRBJ1-3, the V gene TRBV19; D is uncertain. V gave up 5 bases and J gave up 0 bases, with 5 bases separating them. The CDR3 is 13 residues long. CDR1 and CDR2 from the germline V gene are LNHDA and SQIVND (reference sequence). The CDR3 bases are TGTGCCAGTAGTGCGCTCTCTGGAAACACCATATATTTT. It codes for CASSALSGNTIYF.

The chain employs TRBV5-8 and TRBJ1-5; no reliable D call. CDR1 and CDR2 from the germline V gene are SGHTS and YDEGEE. The CDR3 sequence is 17 residues long. Trimming left V 5 bases short and J 4 bases short, with 22 bases between. This CDR3 reads CASSNRRRVSENQPQHF. As DNA, the CDR3 is TGTGCCAGCAGTAACCGAAGACGGGTGTCGGAGAATCAGCCCCAGCATTTT.

This clone showed up just once. V gene TRBV4-3 combines with J gene TRBJ2-4; 7 positions agree with TRBD1. V was pared by 4 bases and J by 9 bases, with 6 bases of the junction left unmatched. The CDR3 is made up of 13 amino acids. Germline-derived CDR1 and CDR2 are LGHNA and YSLEER. The CDR3 protein is CASSLDRDGIQYF. Written as DNA, the CDR3 is TGCGCCAGCAGCCTCGACAGGGATGGCATTCAGTACTTC.

This clone was seen at least ten times. This sample includes further DNA sequences coding for the same CDR3. The chain carries TRBV5-4 and TRBJ2-2; D remains unclear. Germline CDR1 SGHNT, CDR2 YYREEE (reference sequence). The V and J ends lost 0 bases and 1 base respectively, with 4 bases between them. CDR3 length: 14 amino acids. The CDR3 DNA reads TGTGCCAGCAGCTTGGGACTGAACACCGGGGAGCTGTTTTTT. Protein product: CASSLGLNTGELFF.

The chain carries TRBV14 and TRBJ1-2; D remains ambiguous. The CDR3 has 13 residues. V was shortened by 0 bases and J by 4 bases, with 6 bases between the two germline ends. The germline V gene encodes CDR1 SGHDN and CDR2 FVKESK. CDR3 in amino acids: CASSQDTPYGYTF. Written as DNA, the CDR3 is TGTGCCAGCAGCCAAGACACTCCCTATGGCTACACCTTC.

V usage is TRBV10-3 and J usage is TRBJ2-1; D is possibly TRBD1 (6 bases). This CDR3 is built from 12 residues. Germline V gives CDR1 ENHRY, CDR2 SYGVKD. The V end lost 5 bases, the J end lost 6 bases, and 8 bases lay between the germline ends. The CDR3 protein is CAISQGFNEQFF. CDR3 DNA sequence: TGTGCCATCAGTCAGGGGTTCAATGAGCAGTTCTTC.

The table lists this clone with a count of one. The V call is TRBV5-1, the J call TRBJ2-6; 7 nucleotides match TRBD1. Per germline, CDR1 SGHRS and CDR2 YFSETQ. The CDR3 totals 17 residues. V shed 6 bases and J 0 bases; nucleotides not matched to a gene: 9. CDR3 nucleotide sequence: TGCGCCAGCATTCGATCCCCAGGGGGCTCTGGGGCCAACGTCCTGACTTTC. Protein product: CASIRSPGGSGANVLTF.

J is TRBJ1-4 and V is TRBV18; the D is unclear. V shed 1 base and J shed 0 bases, with 12 bases lying between them. Germline loops: CDR1 KGHSH, CDR2 LQKENI. The CDR3 runs 17 residues. CDR3 sequence reads: CASSPRVGRSTNEKLFF. The CDR3 nucleotides read TGTGCCAGCTCACCACGTGTGGGGAGGTCAACTAATGAAAAACTGTTTTTT.

The chain recombines TRBV18 with TRBJ2-5, with D perhaps assigned TRBD1 or TRBD2 (5 bases each). Trimming took off 3 bases at V and 2 bases at J, with 10 bases between the two ends. Germline CDR1 is KGHSH and CDR2 is LQKENI. This CDR3 spans 14 amino acids. CDR3 sequence (DNA): TGTGCCAGCTCACCGGGACCACTACAAGAGACCCAGTACTTC. Translating it yields CASSPGPLQETQYF.

The chain uses TRBV6-1 and TRBJ2-2, with 10 nucleotides matching TRBD2. Trimming cost V 10 bases and J 4 bases; bases outside gene matches: 9. The CDR3 length is 15 residues. Germline-derived CDR1 and CDR2 are MNHNS and SASEGT. This chain's CDR3 is CATIWTSGSTGELFF. The CDR3 DNA reads as TGTGCCACCATCTGGACTAGCGGAAGCACCGGGGAGCTGTTTTTT.

The chain couples TRBV9 to TRBJ2-7, with D perhaps TRBD2 (5 bases). The ends were cut back, 3 bases at V and 8 bases at J, with 18 bases in the middle. Germline CDR1 is SGDLS and CDR2 is YYNGEE. This CDR3 region has 14 residues. Here the CDR3 DNA reads TGTGCCAGCAGCGCAGAGGTCAGAGAGGGCCAGCAGTACTTC. Translated: CASSAEVREGQQYF.

The chain couples TRBV9 to TRBJ2-5; 11 nucleotides agree with TRBD2. This CDR3 region has 15 residues. Germline V lookup: CDR1 SGDLS, CDR2 YYNGEE. Germline trimming cut 6 bases from V and 5 bases from J; bases unmatched to any gene: 9. CDR3 sequence (DNA): TGTGCCAGCAACATAGCGGGAGGGCTAGGGGAGACCCAGTACTTC. Translating gives CASNIAGGLGETQYF.

This clone was counted a few times. Other nucleotide sequences in the sample specify the same CDR3. The chain links TRBV28 to TRBJ1-5; unclear D gene. Germline values: CDR1 MDHEN, CDR2 SYDVKM. CDR3 length: 13 amino acids. V was shortened by 2 bases and J by 0 bases, with 2 bases between the two germline ends. CDR3 sequence reads: CASSLHSNQPQHF. CDR3 sequence (DNA): TGTGCCAGCAGTTTACATAGCAATCAGCCCCAGCATTTT. The full variable domain, rest sourced from reference TRBV28 and TRBJ1-5, is DVKVTQSSRYLVKRTGEKVFLECVQDMDHENMFWYRQDPGLGLRLIYFSYDVKMKEKGDIPEGYSVSREKKERFSLILESASTNQTSMYLCASSLHSNQPQHFGDGTRLSIL.

The chain combines TRBV10-3 with TRBJ2-3, with D possibly being TRBD2 (6 bases). This CDR3 has 14 amino acids. Germline values: CDR1 ENHRY, CDR2 SYGVKD. The V end was cut by 4 bases, the J end by 1 base, with 9 bases between. CDR3 sequence reads: CAISVGGGTDTQYF. In nucleotides, the CDR3 is TGTGCCATCAGTGTGGGCGGGGGCACAGATACGCAGTATTTT.

Details on this clone: Other DNA variants within this sample encode the same CDR3. The rearrangement joins TRBV28 to TRBJ2-6; D may be TRBD1 (6 bases). The germline V and J ends were trimmed by 4 bases and 1 base, with 8 bases remaining between them. The V gene's germline CDR1 is MDHEN and CDR2 SYDVKM. The CDR3 sequence is 15 residues long. This CDR3 reads CASSSTGSGANVLTF. CDR3 nucleotide sequence: TGTGCCAGCAGTTCTACAGGGTCTGGGGCCAACGTCCTGACTTTC.

Here the CDR3 reads CASSSLGRPYNEQFF. CDR3 nucleotides: TGTGCCAGCAGCTCCCTGGGACGACCCTACAATGAGCAGTTCTTC. The chain has TRBV27 and TRBJ2-1; tentatively, D is TRBD1 or TRBD2 (5 bases each). Germline CDR1 MNHEY, CDR2 SMNVEV (reference sequence). The CDR3 covers 15 residues. Trimming stripped 6 bases from V and 2 bases from J, with 14 bases between.

This clone was observed a single time. The CDR3 nucleotides read TGCGCCAGCAGCTGGGGACAGGGGGAATCTGGAAACACCATATATTTT. Protein sequence: CASSWGQGESGNTIYF. The chain links TRBV5-1 to TRBJ1-3; 11 bases are shared with TRBD1. CDR3 size: 16 residues. Germline assignment: CDR1 SGHRS and CDR2 YFSETQ. V lost 3 bases to trimming and J lost 1 base; unmatched junction nucleotides: 3.

The chain joins TRBV5-1 to TRBJ1-4, with 8 bases identical to TRBD1. The germline V gene has CDR1 SGHRS and CDR2 YFSETQ. The ends lost 4 bases at V and 7 bases at J; junction bases unmatched: 6. This CDR3 comprises 14 residues. This chain's CDR3 is CASSPSGGSEKLFF. The CDR3 nucleotides are TGCGCCAGCAGCCCATCAGGGGGCAGTGAAAAACTGTTTTTT.

The CDR3 bases are TGTGCCAGCAGCAGGACAGGGGACTACGAGCAGTACTTC. It encodes CASSRTGDYEQYF. The chain carries TRBV7-6 and TRBJ2-7; TRBD1 matches at 9 bases. This CDR3 has 13 residues. Germline assignment: CDR1 SGHVS and CDR2 FNYEAQ. Germline trimming cut 5 bases from V and 3 bases from J; bases unmatched to any gene: 2. The full variable domain, its missing parts supplied by reference TRBV7-6 and TRBJ2-7, is GAGVSQSPRYKVTKRGQDVALRCDPISGHVSLYWYRQALGQGPEFLTYFNYEAQQDKSGLPNDRFSAERPEGSISTLTIQRTEQRDSAMYRCASSRTGDYEQYFGPGTRLTVT.